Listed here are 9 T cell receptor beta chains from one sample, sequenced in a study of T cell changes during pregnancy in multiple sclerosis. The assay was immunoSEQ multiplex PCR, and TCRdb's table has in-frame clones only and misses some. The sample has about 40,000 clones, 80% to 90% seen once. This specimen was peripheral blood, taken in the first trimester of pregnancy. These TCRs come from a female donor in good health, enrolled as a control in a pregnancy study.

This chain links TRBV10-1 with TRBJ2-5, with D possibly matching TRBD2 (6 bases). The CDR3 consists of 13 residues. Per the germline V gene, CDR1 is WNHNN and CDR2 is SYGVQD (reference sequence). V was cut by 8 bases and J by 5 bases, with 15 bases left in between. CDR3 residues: CASPDGGKETQYF. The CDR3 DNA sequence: TGCGCCAGCCCGGACGGGGGAAAGGAGACCCAGTACTTC.

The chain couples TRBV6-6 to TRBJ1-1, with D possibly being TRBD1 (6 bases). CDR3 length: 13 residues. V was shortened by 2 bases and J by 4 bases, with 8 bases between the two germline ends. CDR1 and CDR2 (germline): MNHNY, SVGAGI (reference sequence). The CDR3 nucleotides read TGTGCCAGCAGTTACACAGGGTCCACTGAAGCTTTCTTT. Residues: CASSYTGSTEAFF.

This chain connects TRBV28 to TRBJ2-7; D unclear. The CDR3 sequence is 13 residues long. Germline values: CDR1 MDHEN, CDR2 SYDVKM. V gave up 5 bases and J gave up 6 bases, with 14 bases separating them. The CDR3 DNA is TGTGCCAGCAGTCAACCACAGCCTCCCGAGCAGTACTTC. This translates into CASSQPQPPEQYF.

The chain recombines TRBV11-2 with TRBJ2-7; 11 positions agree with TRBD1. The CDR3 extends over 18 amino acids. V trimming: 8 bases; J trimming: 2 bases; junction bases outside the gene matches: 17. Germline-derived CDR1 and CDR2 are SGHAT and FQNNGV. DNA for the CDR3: TGTGCCAGCGTGCTGACTGGGACAGGGGGATATTCTACCTACGAGCAGTACTTC. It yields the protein CASVLTGTGGYSTYEQYF.

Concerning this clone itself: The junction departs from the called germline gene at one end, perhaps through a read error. CDR3 region: CANSYSYEAYEQYF. CDR3 nucleotides: TGTGCCAACAGTTACTCCTACGAGGCCTACGAGCAGTACTTC. This chain connects TRBV6-5 to TRBJ2-7; no firm D call. Germline CDR1 is MNHEY and CDR2 is SVGAGI. The CDR3 sequence is 14 residues long.

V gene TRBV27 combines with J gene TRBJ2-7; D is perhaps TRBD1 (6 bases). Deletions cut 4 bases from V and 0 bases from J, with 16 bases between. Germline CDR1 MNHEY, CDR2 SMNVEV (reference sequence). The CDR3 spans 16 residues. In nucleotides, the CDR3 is TGTGCCAGCAGTTCCAACCGACAGGCCCTCTCCTACGAGCAGTACTTC. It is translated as CASSSNRQALSYEQYF.

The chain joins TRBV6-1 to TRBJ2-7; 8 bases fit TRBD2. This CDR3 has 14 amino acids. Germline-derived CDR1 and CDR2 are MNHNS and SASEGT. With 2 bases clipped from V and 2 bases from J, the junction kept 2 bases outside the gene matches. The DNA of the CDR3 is TGTGCCAGCAGTGAATCGGGAGGGCCCTACGAGCAGTACTTC. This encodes CASSESGGPYEQYF.

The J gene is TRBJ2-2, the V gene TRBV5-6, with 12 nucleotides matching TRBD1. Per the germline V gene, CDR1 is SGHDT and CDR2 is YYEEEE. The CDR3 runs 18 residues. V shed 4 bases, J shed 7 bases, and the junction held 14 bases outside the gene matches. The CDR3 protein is CASSGGQGARGGGGELFF. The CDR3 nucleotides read TGTGCCAGCAGCGGGGGACAGGGGGCCCGAGGAGGGGGCGGGGAGCTGTTTTTT.

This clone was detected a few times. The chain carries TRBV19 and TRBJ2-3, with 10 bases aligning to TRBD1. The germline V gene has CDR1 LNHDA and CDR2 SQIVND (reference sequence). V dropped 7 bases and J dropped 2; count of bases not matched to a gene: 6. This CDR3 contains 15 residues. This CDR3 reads CASTSGTGATDTQYF. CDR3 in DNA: TGTGCCAGTACCAGCGGGACAGGGGCCACAGATACGCAGTATTTT. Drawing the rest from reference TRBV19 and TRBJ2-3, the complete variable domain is DGGITQSPKYLFRKEGQNVTLSCEQNLNHDAMYWYRQDPGQGLRLIYYSQIVNDFQKGDIAEGYSVSREKKESFPLTVTSAQKNPTAFYLCASTSGTGATDTQYFGPGTRLTVL.